These 21 T cell receptor beta chains came from one sample sequenced in a study of OX40 agonist ivuxolimab in advanced cancers. Clones were sequenced by immunoSEQ multiplex PCR, and TCRdb holds only the in-frame ones, with some missing. The repertoire has just over 60,000 clones, more than 85% of them found once; the top ten carry 0.62%. The sample in question was CD4+ or CD8+ T cells sorted from blood, obtained in a trial of the OX40 agonist ivuxolimab. The receptors come from an adult with an advanced solid tumor such as melanoma, head and neck, liver or kidney cancer.

This chain uses TRBV5-1 with TRBJ1-5; D not resolved. Trimming removed 2 bases at V and 4 bases at J, with 7 bases between. The germline gives CDR1 SGHRS, CDR2 YFSETQ. The CDR3 is 13 amino acids. In DNA, the CDR3 is TGCGCCAGCAGCTTAATCGGTAATCAGCCCCAGCATTTT. It specifies CASSLIGNQPQHF. The whole variable domain, remainder taken from reference TRBV5-1 and TRBJ1-5, is KAGVTQTPRYLIKTRGQQVTLSCSPISGHRSVSWYQQTPGQGLQFLFEYFSETQRNKGNFPGRFSGRQFSNSRSEMNVSTLELGDSALYLCASSLIGNQPQHFGDGTRLSIL.

The CDR3 sequence is CAWAGSGLWEETQYF. CDR3 bases: TGTGCCTGGGCTGGGTCGGGACTATGGGAAGAGACCCAGTACTTC. This sequence joins TRBV30 and TRBJ2-5; TRBD2 matches at 7 bases. V lost 5 bases to trimming and J lost 3 bases; unmatched junction nucleotides: 12. The CDR3 runs to 15 residues. Looked up from germline, CDR1 is GTSNPN and CDR2 is SVGIG (reference sequence).

This rearrangement joins TRBV10-2 to TRBJ1-6, with 8 bases lining up with TRBD1. The CDR3 consists of 16 residues. Germline assignment: CDR1 WSHSY and CDR2 SAAADI. The V gene end was trimmed by 4 bases and the J gene end by 5 bases; junction bases not matched to a gene: 7. CDR3 DNA: TGCGCCAGCAGTGCAAGGACAGGGCCTAATAATTCACCCCTCCACTTT. Translation gives CASSARTGPNNSPLHF.

The sample holds a few counts of this clone. The chain is built from TRBV5-1 and TRBJ1-2; 12 bases line up with TRBD1. CDR3 size: 16 residues. Losses at the gene ends were 0 bases for V and 8 bases for J; bases not matched to a gene: 8. Germline V gene data show CDR1 as SGHRS and CDR2 as YFSETQ. The CDR3 region is CASSLDPGQGAQGYTF. The CDR3 DNA is TGCGCCAGCAGCTTGGATCCGGGACAGGGGGCTCAGGGCTACACCTTC.

The chain employs TRBV7-8 and TRBJ2-7, with D perhaps being TRBD1 or TRBD2 (5 bases each). This CDR3 is 14 amino acids long. Trimming cost V 10 bases and J 3 bases, with 19 bases left between them. From germline, CDR1 is SGHVS and CDR2 FQNEAQ. The CDR3: CATQTPGPNYEQYF. The CDR3 DNA sequence: TGTGCCACCCAAACCCCGGGACCCAACTACGAGCAGTACTTC.

CDR3 nucleotide sequence: TGTGCCAGAAGCGCGAACAGGGGTCCGAGGTATGAGCAGTTCTTC. Amino acid sequence: CARSANRGPRYEQFF. The V gene is TRBV5-3, the J gene TRBJ2-1, with 7 bases fitting TRBD1. Being an ORF, TRBV5-3 has a function that is uncertain. This CDR3 region has 15 residues. The ends lost 4 bases at V and 8 bases at J; junction bases unmatched: 12.

The chain recombines TRBV11-2 with TRBJ2-7; 11 bases align to TRBD2. The germline V gene encodes CDR1 SGHAT and CDR2 FQNNGV. The CDR3 covers 16 residues. V lost 5 bases to trimming and J lost 4 bases; unmatched junction nucleotides: 10. DNA of the CDR3: TGTGCCAGCAGCCTTAGCGGGGGGGCTTCTTCTTACGAGCAGTACTTC. This codes for CASSLSGGASSYEQYF.

The gene calls are TRBV7-8 and TRBJ1-4, with a possible D match to TRBD1 (5 bases). Per germline, CDR1 SGHVS and CDR2 FQNEAQ. Trimming removed 4 bases at V and 8 bases at J, with 11 bases between. The CDR3 runs to 13 residues. CDR3 nucleotide sequence: TGTGCCAGCAGCTCTATAGAGGGGGAAAAACTGTTTTTT. Its translation: CASSSIEGEKLFF.

This sequence joins TRBV10-3 and TRBJ2-7; possible D gene TRBD2, 5 bases. Deletions cut 4 bases from V and 1 base from J, with 11 bases between. CDR1 ENHRY and CDR2 SYGVKD come from the germline V gene. This CDR3 is built from 14 residues. The CDR3: CAISGLGESYEQYF. Here the CDR3 DNA reads TGTGCCATCAGTGGGCTTGGGGAGTCCTACGAGCAGTACTTC.

This chain links TRBV2 with TRBJ1-4; 10 bases fit TRBD1. The CDR3 runs to 14 residues. Losses at the gene ends were 6 bases for V and 6 bases for J; bases not matched to a gene: 4. Looked up from germline, CDR1 is SNHLY and CDR2 is FYNNEI. The CDR3 DNA reads as TGTGCCAGCAGCCCGGGACAGGGGTATGAAAAACTGTTTTTT. Protein sequence: CASSPGQGYEKLFF.

J is TRBJ2-5 and V is TRBV6-5; D is ambiguous. Trimming pared 2 bases from V and 5 bases from J, leaving 15 bases between. Germline V CDR1 and CDR2: MNHEY, SVGAGI. This CDR3 is 15 amino acids long. The CDR3 protein is CASSYGPTGRETQYF. CDR3 sequence (DNA): TGTGCCAGCAGTTACGGGCCAACTGGGCGGGAGACCCAGTACTTC.

The CDR3 bases are TGTGCCAGCAGCTTTTCGGCGGGGAGCACAGATACGCAGTATTTT. Translated, it gives CASSFSAGSTDTQYF. The chain links TRBV5-6 to TRBJ2-3; D is perhaps TRBD2 (6 bases). The CDR3 is made up of 15 amino acids. V shed 2 bases and J shed 0 bases, with 10 bases lying between them. CDR1 is SGHDT, CDR2 YYEEEE, per germline. Full variable domain (missing parts from reference TRBV5-6 and TRBJ2-3): DAGVTQSPTHLIKTRGQQVTLRCSPKSGHDTVSWYQQALGQGPQFIFQYYEEEERQRGNFPDRFSGHQFPNYSSELNVNALLLGDSALYLCASSFSAGSTDTQYFGPGTRLTVL.

This chain joins TRBV2 and TRBJ2-7; TRBD1 matches 10 bases. The CDR3 extends over 13 amino acids. Per the germline V gene, CDR1 is SNHLY and CDR2 is FYNNEI. Trimming at V came to 11 bases and at J to 1 base, leaving 5 bases not matched to a gene. DNA of the CDR3: TGTGCCGGCGGGGGACAGGGGTCCTACGAGCAGTACTTC. It translates to CAGGGQGSYEQYF. The full variable domain, rest sourced from reference TRBV2 and TRBJ2-7, is EPEVTQTPSHQVTQMGQEVILRCVPISNHLYFYWYRQILGQKVEFLVSFYNNEISEKSEIFDDQFSVERPDGSNFTLKIRSTKLEDSAMYFCAGGGQGSYEQYFGPGTRLTVT.

Notes on this clone: Compared with germline, one end of the junction differs, possibly owing to a read error. The chain is built from TRBV11-1 and TRBJ2-1; D possibly matches TRBD1 or TRBD2 (5 bases each). Germline loops: CDR1 SGHAT, CDR2 FQDESV (reference sequence). CDR3 length equals 15 residues. The CDR3 DNA sequence: TGTGCCAGCAGCTTAGCGTCGAACGGGGCCCGAGATACGATCTTC. Its translation: CASSLASNGARDTIF.

This chain uses TRBV11-2 with TRBJ2-2; D unclear. The length of the CDR3 is 12 residues. Germline lookup yields CDR1 SGHAT and CDR2 FQNNGV. V was trimmed by 5 bases and J by 8 bases, leaving 9 bases between them. CDR3 in DNA: TGTGCCAGCAGCCCGGACGATGGGGAGCTGTTTTTT. This gives the protein CASSPDDGELFF.

The V gene is TRBV5-5, the J gene TRBJ2-5, with D possibly matching TRBD1 (6 bases). Looked up from germline, CDR1 is SGHKS and CDR2 is YYEKEE (reference sequence). Trimming shortened V by 1 base and J by 1 base, and 8 bases separated the two germline ends. CDR3 length equals 14 residues. In nucleotides, the CDR3 is TGTGCCAGCAGCTTGAAGGACAGCCAAGAGACCCAGTACTTC. As protein: CASSLKDSQETQYF.

The chain carries TRBV5-6 and TRBJ2-1; possibly TRBD2 for D (6 bases). Trimming stripped 2 bases from V and 3 bases from J, with 15 bases between. This CDR3 has 16 amino acids. Germline V gives CDR1 SGHDT, CDR2 YYEEEE. CDR3 sequence (DNA): TGTGCCAGCAGCTTAGTGCGGGATAGACACTACAATGAGCAGTTCTTC. This encodes CASSLVRDRHYNEQFF.

V gene TRBV5-4 combines with J gene TRBJ2-1, with a weak D call TRBD2 (6 bases). The V end was cut by 4 bases, the J end by 4 bases, with 21 bases between. CDR1 and CDR2 (germline): SGHNT, YYREEE (reference sequence). The CDR3 is 17 residues long. The CDR3 DNA sequence: TGTGCCAGCAGCCCCATCTCGGCTAGCGCCGTATACAATGAGCAGTTCTTC. This gives the protein CASSPISASAVYNEQFF. The full variable domain, its missing parts supplied by reference TRBV5-4 and TRBJ2-1, is ETGVTQSPTHLIKTRGQQVTLRCSSQSGHNTVSWYQQALGQGPQFIFQYYREEENGRGNFPPRFSGLQFPNYSSELNVNALELDDSALYLCASSPISASAVYNEQFFGPGTRLTVL.

Concerning this clone: The junction and the germline gene differ at one end; a read error may be behind it. J is TRBJ1-4 and V is TRBV6-1; possibly TRBD1 for D (5 bases). Germline V CDR1 and CDR2: MNHNS, SASEGT. This CDR3 region has 14 residues. CDR3: CASREGENNEKLFF. CDR3 bases: TGTGCCAGCAGAGAAGGGGAGAATAATGAAAAACTGTTTTTT.

V gene TRBV6-5 combines with J gene TRBJ1-1; D call uncertain. Trimming pared 2 bases from V and 3 bases from J, leaving 10 bases between. The germline V gene has CDR1 MNHEY and CDR2 SVGAGI. CDR3 size: 14 residues. CDR3 loop: CASSYLPGHTEAFF. The CDR3 DNA reads TGTGCCAGCAGTTACCTTCCTGGTCACACTGAAGCTTTCTTT.

This chain connects TRBV6-5 to TRBJ1-1; no clear D gene. The CDR3 has 13 amino acids. Germline assignment: CDR1 MNHEY and CDR2 SVGAGI. Trimming removed 6 bases at V and 6 bases at J, with 14 bases between. In DNA, the CDR3 is TGTGCCAGCAGCGGAGCTGCATCAGCTGAAGCTTTCTTT. It codes for CASSGAASAEAFF.